The 9 T cell receptor beta chains below come from one sample, sequenced in a study of cytotoxic CD8 clonotypes in ibrutinib-treated CLL. Profiled with immunoSEQ multiplex PCR; TCRdb holds only in-frame clones, not every one. The repertoire consists of 100,000 or so clones, with 58% occurring once and the leading ten covering about 40%. The sequenced sample was PBMCs, obtained after 24 months of ibrutinib treatment. All receptors come from a human donor with chronic lymphocytic leukemia.

The rearrangement uses TRBV30 and TRBJ2-7; D is unclear. The germline gives CDR1 GTSNPN, CDR2 SVGIG (reference sequence). The CDR3 sequence is 12 residues long. The V gene lost 4 bases and the J gene lost 6 bases, with 13 bases spanning the gap. The chain's CDR3 is CAWKSADSEQYF. CDR3 coding DNA: TGTGCCTGGAAGTCAGCCGACTCCGAGCAGTACTTC.

V and J are TRBV25-1 and TRBJ2-1, with 9 bases fitting TRBD1. The V gene end was trimmed by 4 bases and the J gene end by 10 bases; junction bases not matched to a gene: 11. The CDR3 runs 15 residues. Germline CDR1 reads MGHDK; CDR2 reads SYGVNS. CDR3 amino acids: CASSVPGQGVGEQFF. The CDR3 nucleotides read TGTGCCAGCAGTGTTCCGGGACAGGGAGTAGGCGAGCAGTTCTTC.

The V and J genes are TRBV5-4 and TRBJ2-2; D is perhaps TRBD1 or TRBD2 (5 bases each). Trimming shortened V by 3 bases and J by 7 bases, and 19 bases separated the two germline ends. This CDR3 has 16 amino acids. In germline, CDR1 is SGHNT, CDR2 YYREEE (reference sequence). The DNA for the CDR3 is TGTGCCAGCAGCTCGTCGGGGCCAAGATTGTTCGGGGAGCTGTTTTTT. This sequence encodes CASSSSGPRLFGELFF.

This clone has more than one count but fewer than ten. The CDR3 nucleotides are TGTGCCAGCAGGACAACAGGCACGGGGGTTCCCCTCCACTTT. It codes for CASRTTGTGVPLHF. V usage is TRBV2 and J usage is TRBJ1-6, with D possibly matching TRBD1 (5 bases). Germline V CDR1 and CDR2: SNHLY, FYNNEI. The V end was cut by 6 bases, the J end by 13 bases, with 19 bases between. This CDR3 has 14 residues. Full variable domain (remainder filled in from reference TRBV2 and TRBJ1-6): EPEVTQTPSHQVTQMGQEVILRCVPISNHLYFYWYRQILGQKVEFLVSFYNNEISEKSEIFDDQFSVERPDGSNFTLKIRSTKLEDSAMYFCASRTTGTGVPLHFGNGTRLTVT.

Here the CDR3 DNA reads TGTGCCAGCAGTGTATCAGGAACCCTTCCTGAAAAACTGTTTTTT. Amino acids: CASSVSGTLPEKLFF. The V and J genes are TRBV25-1 and TRBJ1-4; no clear D. Trimming cost V 4 bases and J 7 bases, with 16 bases left between them. In germline, CDR1 is MGHDK, CDR2 SYGVNS. The length of the CDR3 is 15 residues. The whole variable domain, remainder taken from reference TRBV25-1 and TRBJ1-4, is EADIYQTPRYLVIGTGKKITLECSQTMGHDKMYWYQQDPGMELHLIHYSYGVNSTEKGDLSSESTVSRIRTEHFPLTLESARPSHTSQYLCASSVSGTLPEKLFFGSGTQLSVL.

This clone was observed many times. V usage is TRBV5-6 and J usage is TRBJ2-1, with D hard to call. Germline V gene sequence: CDR1 SGHDT, CDR2 YYEEEE. CDR3 length: 14 residues. The germline V and J ends were trimmed by 1 base and 3 bases, with 8 bases remaining between them. The CDR3 bases are TGTGCCAGCAGCTTGTCTCAGGTCTACAATGAGCAGTTCTTC. As protein: CASSLSQVYNEQFF.

The rearrangement uses TRBV4-2 and TRBJ2-5; D perhaps matches TRBD1 (6 bases). The CDR3 consists of 17 residues. With 6 bases removed from V and 0 bases from J, the gap between germline ends came to 20 bases. Germline loops: CDR1 LGHNA, CDR2 YNFKEQ. CDR3 protein: CASRPSVKTGDQETQYF. DNA of the CDR3: TGTGCCAGCAGACCTTCCGTCAAGACAGGAGACCAAGAGACCCAGTACTTC.

CDR3 protein: CASSLEESGPSYEQYF. The CDR3 coding sequence is TGTGCCAGCAGCTTAGAGGAATCGGGGCCCTCCTACGAGCAGTACTTC. This chain links TRBV11-3 with TRBJ2-7; D is possibly TRBD1 or TRBD2 (5 bases each). Germline V gives CDR1 SGHNT, CDR2 YENEEA. The CDR3 is made up of 16 amino acids. V dropped 0 bases and J dropped 0 bases, with 12 bases sitting between them.

The table lists this clone with a few counts. This sequence joins TRBV7-9 and TRBJ2-1, with 13 bases aligning to TRBD2. The CDR3 runs to 15 residues. V was pared by 5 bases and J by 7 bases, with 5 bases of the junction left unmatched. Looked up from germline, CDR1 is SEHNR and CDR2 is FQNEAQ (reference sequence). The CDR3 nucleotides read TGTGCCAGCAGCCCCGGGACTAGCGGGGAAAATGAGCAGTTCTTC. Its translation: CASSPGTSGENEQFF.